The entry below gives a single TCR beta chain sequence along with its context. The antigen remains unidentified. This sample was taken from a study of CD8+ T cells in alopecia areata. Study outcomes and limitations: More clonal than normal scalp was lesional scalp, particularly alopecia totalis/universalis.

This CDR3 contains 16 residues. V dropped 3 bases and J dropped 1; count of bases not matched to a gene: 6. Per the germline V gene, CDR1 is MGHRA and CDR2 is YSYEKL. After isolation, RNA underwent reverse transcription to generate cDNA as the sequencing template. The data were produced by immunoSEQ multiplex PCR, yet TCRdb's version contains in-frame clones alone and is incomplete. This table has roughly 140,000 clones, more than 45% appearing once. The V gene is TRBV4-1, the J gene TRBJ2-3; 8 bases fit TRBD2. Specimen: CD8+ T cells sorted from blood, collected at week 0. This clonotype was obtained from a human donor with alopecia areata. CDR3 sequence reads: CASSQSPRGGTDTQYF. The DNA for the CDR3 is TGCGCCAGCAGCCAGAGCCCGCGGGGGGGCACAGATACGCAGTATTTT.